Listed below are T cell receptor beta chains from one sample, sequenced in a study of post-analysis software for immune sequencing data. TCRdb fed the PCR reads into MiXCR, producing one record per CDR3 protein. This sample carries over 150,000 distinct CDR3 sequences, 25% to 35% of them seen once, and the ten largest clones take approximately 1.5%. Source material: blood. These receptors came from a girl aged 5 to 17 with multiple sclerosis. Each CDR3 is given with its conserved first and last residue. D genes are given only for firm matches. Rows give clone size only sometimes, using once, few, many, or a class for an expanded clone.

d_call j_call clone_size v_call cdr3_aa cdr3_nt
TRBD2 TRBJ2-1 many TRBV7-2 CASRPTSGVDNEQFF TGTGCCAGCAGACCAACTAGCGGGGTTGACAATGAGCAGTTCTTC
. TRBJ2-1 many TRBV20-1 CSASSSRSYNEQFF TGCAGTGCTAGTAGTAGTCGCTCCTACAATGAGCAGTTCTTC
TRBD1 TRBJ2-7 . TRBV28 CASSPGQGGEQYF TGTGCCAGCAGCCCTGGACAGGGGGGCGAGCAGTACTTC
TRBD2 TRBJ2-1 many TRBV27 CASSVLSGRMSEQFF TGTGCCAGCAGCGTACTTAGCGGGAGAATGAGTGAGCAGTTCTTC
. TRBJ2-3 many TRBV20-1 CSASTGPTDTQYF TGCAGTGCTAGCACAGGACCTACAGATACGCAGTATTTT
TRBD1 TRBJ2-7 many TRBV9 CASSVTGTGASYEQYF TGTGCCAGCAGCGTCACCGGGACAGGGGCCAGCTACGAGCAGTACTTC
. TRBJ1-1 . TRBV12-3/TRBV12-4 CASWGTEAFF TGTGCCAGCTGGGGCACTGAAGCTTTCTTT
. TRBJ1-1 . TRBV15 CATSRNRNTEAFF TGTGCCACCAGCAGAAATCGTAACACTGAAGCTTTCTTT
. TRBJ2-5 many TRBV7-9 CASSREWAQETQYF TGTGCCAGCAGCAGGGAATGGGCTCAAGAGACCCAGTACTTC
TRBD2 TRBJ2-2 . TRBV30 CAWRDPLAGDFGELFF TGTGCCTGGAGGGACCCTTTAGCGGGAGACTTCGGGGAGCTGTTTTTT
. TRBJ2-1 many TRBV5-1 CASSLSSSAAYNEQFF TGCGCCAGCAGCTTGAGCTCCAGCGCGGCCTACAATGAGCAGTTCTTC
. TRBJ2-3 . TRBV11-2 CASSLEYSTDTQYF TGTGCCAGCAGCCTCGAATATAGCACAGATACGCAGTATTTT
. TRBJ2-3 many TRBV7-8 CASSLDLGDADTQYF TGTGCCAGCAGCTTAGATCTGGGAGATGCAGATACGCAGTATTTT
TRBD2 TRBJ2-2 . TRBV9 CASSVVGLAVTTGELFF TGTGCCAGCAGCGTAGTGGGCCTAGCGGTAACCACCGGGGAGCTGTTTTTT
. TRBJ1-1 few TRBV4-1 CASSQDRSGYTEAFF TGCGCCAGCAGCCAAGATCGGTCAGGATACACTGAAGCTTTCTTT
. TRBJ2-5 . TRBV7-2 CASSLGGVQETQYF TGTGCCAGCAGCTTAGGAGGAGTGCAAGAGACCCAGTACTTC
. TRBJ1-2 . TRBV6-5 CASSSTVWSYGYTF TGTGCCAGCAGTTCGACAGTATGGAGCTATGGCTACACCTTC
. TRBJ2-7 . TRBV20-1 CSAPSSLDEQYF TGCAGTGCGCCTAGCTCGCTTGATGAGCAGTACTTC
TRBD1 TRBJ1-1 . TRBV15 CATGTVLSEAFF TGTGCCACCGGGACAGTTTTGAGTGAAGCTTTCTTT
. TRBJ1-1 many TRBV6-5 CAVGGAEAFF TGTGCCGTTGGGGGGGCTGAAGCTTTCTTT
. TRBJ1-2 many TRBV4-2 CASSQGAGEGYTF TGTGCCAGCAGCCAAGGGGCTGGTGAGGGCTACACCTTC
TRBD1 TRBJ2-5 . TRBV5-5 CASSLELGQGGETQYF TGTGCCAGCAGCTTGGAATTGGGACAGGGGGGGGAGACCCAGTACTTC
. TRBJ2-1 . TRBV7-9 CASSLTGLSYYNEQFF TGTGCCAGCAGCTTAACCGGACTATCGTATTACAATGAGCAGTTCTTC
TRBD1 TRBJ2-7 many TRBV27 CASSSIGTGLSEQYF TGTGCCAGCAGTTCAATCGGGACAGGGTTGAGCGAGCAGTACTTC
. TRBJ2-2 . TRBV12-3/TRBV12-4 CASSGLAGELFF TGTGCCAGCAGTGGACTGGCCGGGGAGCTGTTTTTT
TRBD2 TRBJ2-1 many TRBV10-3 CAISMGLAGINEQFF TGTGCCATCAGCATGGGACTAGCGGGAATTAATGAGCAGTTCTTC
. TRBJ2-7 many TRBV6-4 CASQSHYSSYEQYF TGTGCCAGCCAATCCCACTATTCCTCCTACGAGCAGTACTTC
. TRBJ2-7 many TRBV10-3 CAISATGTDSYEQYF TGTGCCATCAGTGCTACCGGGACTGATTCCTACGAGCAGTACTTC
. TRBJ2-7 few TRBV27 CASSLFSRVAPYEQYF TGTGCCAGCAGTCTTTTTTCCCGAGTTGCGCCCTACGAGCAGTACTTC
TRBD1 TRBJ2-1 many TRBV5-1 CASSLGQGSNEQFF TGCGCCAGCAGCCTGGGACAGGGCAGCAATGAGCAGTTCTTC
. TRBJ1-3 . TRBV12-3/TRBV12-4 CASSLISSSGNTIYF TGTGCCAGCAGTTTAATCAGCAGCTCTGGAAACACCATATATTTT
TRBD1 TRBJ2-1 few TRBV7-9 CASRSTGGDEQFF TGTGCCAGCAGATCAACAGGGGGCGACGAGCAGTTCTTC
. TRBJ2-3 many TRBV5-6 CASSRKRPDTQYF TGTGCCAGCAGCCGGAAGAGGCCAGATACGCAGTATTTT
TRBD1 TRBJ1-2 many TRBV20-1 CSARTRTGGLVTF TGCAGTGCTCGGACCAGGACAGGCGGATTAGTCACCTTC
. TRBJ1-5 few TRBV5-5 CASSLEGHSNQPQHF TGTGCCAGCAGCTTGGAGGGACATAGCAATCAGCCCCAGCATTTT
TRBD2 TRBJ2-7 . TRBV4-1 CASSLGLAGRHEQYF TGCGCCAGCAGCCTAGGGTTAGCGGGAAGGCACGAGCAGTACTTC
. TRBJ1-2 . TRBV7-3 CASSSSGDNGYTF TGTGCCAGCAGCTCGTCAGGGGACAATGGCTACACCTTC
. TRBJ2-3 . TRBV12-3/TRBV12-4 CASSPTEGGTDTQYF TGTGCCAGCAGCCCAACAGAGGGCGGCACAGATACGCAGTATTTT
. TRBJ2-1 many TRBV20-1 CSANRRRRSSYNEQFF TGCAGTGCTAATCGTCGGCGGCGGAGCTCCTACAATGAGCAGTTCTTC
. TRBJ2-2 . TRBV7-9 CASSLVPGPNTGELFF TGTGCCAGCAGCTTAGTCCCGGGGCCGAACACCGGGGAGCTGTTTTTT
. TRBJ2-1 . TRBV20-1 CSARDLRGGSDEQFF TGCAGTGCTAGAGATTTGAGGGGGGGCTCCGATGAGCAGTTCTTC
. TRBJ1-2 . TRBV28 CASSLPGRSNYGYTF TGTGCCAGCAGTTTACCGGGACGGAGTAACTATGGCTACACCTTC
TRBD2 TRBJ2-1 many TRBV11-2 CASSEVSGTSSGEQFF TGTGCCAGCAGCGAAGTTAGCGGGACCTCCTCGGGTGAGCAGTTCTTC
. TRBJ2-5 many TRBV7-7 CASSLTVQETQYF TGTGCCAGCAGCTTGACAGTTCAAGAGACCCAGTACTTC
. TRBJ2-3 many TRBV18 CASSPLTSSFKTDTQYF TGTGCCAGCTCACCACTCACTAGCAGTTTCAAGACAGATACGCAGTATTTT
TRBD1 TRBJ1-1 . TRBV5-1 CASSLGQGMDTEAFF TGCGCCAGCAGCTTGGGACAGGGTATGGACACTGAAGCTTTCTTT
. TRBJ1-1 few TRBV5-6 CASSLRSTGDTEAFF TGTGCCAGCAGCTTGAGATCGACCGGGGACACTGAAGCTTTCTTT
. TRBJ2-7 many TRBV5-6 CASSLGDWRYEQYF TGTGCCAGCAGCTTGGGGGACTGGCGCTACGAGCAGTACTTC
. TRBJ2-7 many TRBV7-9 CASSLWELTSYEQYF TGTGCCAGCAGCTTATGGGAACTTACCTCCTACGAGCAGTACTTC
TRBD2 TRBJ2-3 many TRBV5-1 CASSRRLAANTDTQYF TGCGCCAGCAGCCGAAGACTAGCGGCCAACACAGATACGCAGTATTTT
. TRBJ2-5 . TRBV12-3/TRBV12-4 CASSPLARGQQYF TGTGCCAGCAGTCCGTTAGCACGGGGGCAGCAGTACTTC
. TRBJ2-3 . TRBV3-1 CASSQESQAFGTDMQYF TGTGCCAGCAGCCAAGAATCCCAGGCCTTTGGCACAGATATGCAGTATTTT
. TRBJ1-6 . TRBV6-1 CASYERTGSRGANSPLHF TGTGCCAGCTACGAGAGAACAGGGTCTCGAGGGGCTAATTCACCCCTCCACTTT